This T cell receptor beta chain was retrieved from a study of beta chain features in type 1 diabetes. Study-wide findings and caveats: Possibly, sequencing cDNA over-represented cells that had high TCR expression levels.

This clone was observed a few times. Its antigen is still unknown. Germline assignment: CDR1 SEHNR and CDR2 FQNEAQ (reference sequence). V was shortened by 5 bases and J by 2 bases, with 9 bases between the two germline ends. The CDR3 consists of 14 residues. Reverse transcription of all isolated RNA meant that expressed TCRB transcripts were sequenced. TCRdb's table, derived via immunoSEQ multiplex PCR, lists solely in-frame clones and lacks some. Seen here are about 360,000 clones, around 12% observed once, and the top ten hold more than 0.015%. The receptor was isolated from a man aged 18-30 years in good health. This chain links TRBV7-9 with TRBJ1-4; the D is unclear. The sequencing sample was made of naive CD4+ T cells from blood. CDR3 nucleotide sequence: TGTGCCAGCAGCCCCCGGAGCACTAATGAAAAACTGTTTTTT. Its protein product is CASSPRSTNEKLFF.